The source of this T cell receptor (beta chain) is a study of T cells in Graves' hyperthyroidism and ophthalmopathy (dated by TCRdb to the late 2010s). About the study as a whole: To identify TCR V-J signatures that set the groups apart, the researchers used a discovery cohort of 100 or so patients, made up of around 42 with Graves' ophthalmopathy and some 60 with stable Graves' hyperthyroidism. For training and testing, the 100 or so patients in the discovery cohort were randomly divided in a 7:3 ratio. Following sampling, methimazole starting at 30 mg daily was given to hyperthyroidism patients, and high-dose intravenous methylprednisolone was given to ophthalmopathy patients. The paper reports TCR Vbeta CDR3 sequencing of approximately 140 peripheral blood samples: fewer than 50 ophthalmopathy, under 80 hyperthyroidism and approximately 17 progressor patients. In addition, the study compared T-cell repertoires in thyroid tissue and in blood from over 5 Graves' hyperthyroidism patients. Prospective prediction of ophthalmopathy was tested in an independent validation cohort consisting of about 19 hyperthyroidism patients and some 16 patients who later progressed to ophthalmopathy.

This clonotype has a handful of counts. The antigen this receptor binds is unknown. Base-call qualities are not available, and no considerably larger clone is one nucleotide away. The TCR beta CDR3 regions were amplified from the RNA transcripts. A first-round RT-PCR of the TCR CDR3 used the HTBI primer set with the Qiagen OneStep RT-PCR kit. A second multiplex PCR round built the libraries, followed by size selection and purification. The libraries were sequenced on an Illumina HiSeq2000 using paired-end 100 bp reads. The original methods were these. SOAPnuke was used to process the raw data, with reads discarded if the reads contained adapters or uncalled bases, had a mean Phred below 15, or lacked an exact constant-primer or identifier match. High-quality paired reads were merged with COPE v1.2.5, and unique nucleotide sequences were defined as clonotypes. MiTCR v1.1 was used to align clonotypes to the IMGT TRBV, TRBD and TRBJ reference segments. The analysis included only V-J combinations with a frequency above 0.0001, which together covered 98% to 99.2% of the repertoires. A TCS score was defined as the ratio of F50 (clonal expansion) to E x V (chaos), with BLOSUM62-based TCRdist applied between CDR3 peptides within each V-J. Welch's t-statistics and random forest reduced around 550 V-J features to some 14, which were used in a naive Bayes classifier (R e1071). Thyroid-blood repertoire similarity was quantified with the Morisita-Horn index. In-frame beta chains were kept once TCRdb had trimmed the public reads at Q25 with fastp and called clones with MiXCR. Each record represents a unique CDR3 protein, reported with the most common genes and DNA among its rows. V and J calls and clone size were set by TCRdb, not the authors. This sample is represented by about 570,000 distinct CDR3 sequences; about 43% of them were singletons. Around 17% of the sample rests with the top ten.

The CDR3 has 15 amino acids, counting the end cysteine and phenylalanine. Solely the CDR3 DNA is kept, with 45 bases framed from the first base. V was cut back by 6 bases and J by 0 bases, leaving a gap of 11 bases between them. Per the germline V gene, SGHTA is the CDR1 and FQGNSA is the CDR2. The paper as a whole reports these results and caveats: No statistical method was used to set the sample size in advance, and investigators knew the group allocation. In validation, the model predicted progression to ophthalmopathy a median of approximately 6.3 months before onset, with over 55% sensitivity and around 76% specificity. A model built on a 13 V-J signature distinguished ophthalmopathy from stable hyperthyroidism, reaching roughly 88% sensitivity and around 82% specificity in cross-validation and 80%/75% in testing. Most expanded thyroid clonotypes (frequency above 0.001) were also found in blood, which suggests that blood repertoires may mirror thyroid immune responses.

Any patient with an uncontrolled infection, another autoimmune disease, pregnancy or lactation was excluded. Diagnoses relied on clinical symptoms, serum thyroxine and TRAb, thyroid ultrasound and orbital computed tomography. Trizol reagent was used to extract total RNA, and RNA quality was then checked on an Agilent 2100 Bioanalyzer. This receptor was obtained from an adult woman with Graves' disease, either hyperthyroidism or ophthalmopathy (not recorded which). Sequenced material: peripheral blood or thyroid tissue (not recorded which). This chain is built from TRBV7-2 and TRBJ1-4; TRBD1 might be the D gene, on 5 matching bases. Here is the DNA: TGTGCCAGCAGTGGGGCAGCCGCAACTAATGAAAAACTGTTTTTT. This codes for CASSGAAATNEKLFF.